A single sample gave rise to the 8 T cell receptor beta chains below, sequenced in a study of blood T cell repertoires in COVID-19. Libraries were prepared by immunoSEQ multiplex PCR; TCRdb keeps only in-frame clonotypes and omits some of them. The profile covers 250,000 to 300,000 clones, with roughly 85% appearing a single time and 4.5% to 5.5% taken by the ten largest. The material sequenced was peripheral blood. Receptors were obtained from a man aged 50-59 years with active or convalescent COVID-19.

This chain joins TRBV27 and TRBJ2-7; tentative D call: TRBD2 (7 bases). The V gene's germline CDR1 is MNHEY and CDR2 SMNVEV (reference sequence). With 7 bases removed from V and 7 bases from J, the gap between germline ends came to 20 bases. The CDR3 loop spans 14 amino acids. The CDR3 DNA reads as TGTGCCAGCATCGGCGGGGGCGGTCTCGGGGAGCAGTACTTC. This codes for CASIGGGGLGEQYF.

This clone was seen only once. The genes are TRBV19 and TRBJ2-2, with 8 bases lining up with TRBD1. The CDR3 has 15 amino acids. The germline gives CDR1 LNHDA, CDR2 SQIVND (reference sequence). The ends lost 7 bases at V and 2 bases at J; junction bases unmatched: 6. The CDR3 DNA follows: TGTGCCAGTATCCCGACAGGGGTTAACACCGGGGAGCTGTTTTTT. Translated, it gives CASIPTGVNTGELFF.

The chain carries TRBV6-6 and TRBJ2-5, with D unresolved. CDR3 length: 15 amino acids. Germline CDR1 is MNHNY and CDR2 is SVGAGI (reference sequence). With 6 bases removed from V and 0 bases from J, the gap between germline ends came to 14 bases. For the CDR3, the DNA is TGTGCCAGCAGGCCACGCGTGGTGGACCAAGAGACCCAGTACTTC. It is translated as CASRPRVVDQETQYF.

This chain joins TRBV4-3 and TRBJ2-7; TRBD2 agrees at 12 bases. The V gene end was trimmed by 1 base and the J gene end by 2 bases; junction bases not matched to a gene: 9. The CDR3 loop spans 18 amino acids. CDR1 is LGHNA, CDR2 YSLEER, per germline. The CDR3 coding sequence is TGCGCCAGCAGCCAAGGAGAACTAGCGGGAGGAGGGACCTACGAGCAGTACTTC. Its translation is CASSQGELAGGGTYEQYF.

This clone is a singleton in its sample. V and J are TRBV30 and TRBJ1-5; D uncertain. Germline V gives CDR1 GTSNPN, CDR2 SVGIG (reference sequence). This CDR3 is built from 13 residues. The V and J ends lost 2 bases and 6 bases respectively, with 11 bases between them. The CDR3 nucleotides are TGTGCCTGGAGTACCAGACGGGGTCAGCCCCAGCATTTT. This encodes CAWSTRRGQPQHF. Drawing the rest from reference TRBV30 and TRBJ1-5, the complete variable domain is SQTIHQWPATLVQPVGSPLSLECTVEGTSNPNLYWYRQAAGRGLQLLFYSVGIGQISSEVPQNLSASRPQDRQFILSSKKLLLSDSGFYLCAWSTRRGQPQHFGDGTRLSIL.

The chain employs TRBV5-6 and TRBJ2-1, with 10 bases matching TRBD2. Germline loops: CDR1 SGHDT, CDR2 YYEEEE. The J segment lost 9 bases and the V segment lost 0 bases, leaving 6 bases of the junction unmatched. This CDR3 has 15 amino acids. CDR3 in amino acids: CASSLARLAGSEQFF. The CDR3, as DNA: TGTGCCAGCAGCTTGGCGAGACTAGCGGGTAGTGAGCAGTTCTTC.

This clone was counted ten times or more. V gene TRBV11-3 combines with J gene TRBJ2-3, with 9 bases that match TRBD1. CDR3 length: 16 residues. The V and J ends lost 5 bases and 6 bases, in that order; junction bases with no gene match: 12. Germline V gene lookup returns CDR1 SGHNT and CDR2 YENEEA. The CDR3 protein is CASSPGVGTGWDTQYF. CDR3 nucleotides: TGTGCCAGCAGCCCGGGGGTCGGGACAGGGTGGGATACGCAGTATTTT.

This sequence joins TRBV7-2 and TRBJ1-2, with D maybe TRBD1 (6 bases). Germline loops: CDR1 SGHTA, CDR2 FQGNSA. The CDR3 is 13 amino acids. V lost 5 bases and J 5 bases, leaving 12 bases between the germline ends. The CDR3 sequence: CASSRGQLYGYTF. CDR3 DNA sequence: TGTGCCAGCAGCCGTGGACAGCTTTATGGCTACACCTTC.